This T cell receptor (beta chain) originates from a study of cytomegalovirus exposure and HLA in healthy donors. Researchers ran the PCR with 60 Vbeta and 13 Jbeta primers. Clones were sequenced by immunoSEQ multiplex PCR, and TCRdb holds only the in-frame ones, with some missing. The sample has 200,000 to 250,000 clones, more than 65% seen once. Turning to this clone: The antigen is not known.

The length of the CDR3 is 16 residues. V was clipped by 1 base and J by 4 bases; unmatched bases: 3. Per germline, CDR1 SGHTA and CDR2 FQGNSA. Notes on the study in general: In a later analysis, the majority of CMV-associated beta chains seemingly showed HLA restriction. Rarity characterized most TCR sequences, yet some public TCRs appeared in many donors.

The chain has TRBV7-2 and TRBJ2-2; TRBD2 aligns across 10 bases. The origin of this receptor is a man in his fifties or sixties in good health and CMV-seronegative. Sequencing was carried out using PBMCs. The CDR3 reads CASSLELAGVTGELFF. Written as DNA, the CDR3 is TGTGCCAGCAGCTTAGAGCTAGCGGGAGTCACCGGGGAGCTGTTTTTT.